The T cell receptor beta chain under discussion was sequenced for a study of shared clonotypes between healthy human individuals. In the study overall: Three plates were used per donor for CD4 naive, three for CD4 memory, two for CD8 naive and one for CD8 memory.

The CDR3 spans 13 residues. Germline V gene lookup returns CDR1 MGHDK and CDR2 SYGVNS. Trimming took 5 bases from V and 8 from J, leaving 15 bases between them. As for this clone: Its antigen is not identified.

Whole-study findings and limits: Against clonotypes common to all four donors, non-shared ones had lower generation probabilities.

Donors were Caucasian adults residing in Nashville, Tennessee, USA. Here immunoSEQ multiplex PCR was the method, and the copy in TCRdb shows in-frame clones only, minus some. The sample carries 1 million to 1.2 million clones, 60% to 80% recorded once. The clonotype was recovered from a man aged 18 to 29 in good health. Some clones in this sample may be carry-over from other donors' samples. This chain joins TRBV25-1 and TRBJ1-2, with D maybe TRBD1 (5 bases). Sequencing input: memory CD4+ T cells from PBMCs. As to subset: CD45RA-negative fraction. The CDR3 region is CASSTVGGGGYTF. The CDR3 bases are TGTGCCAGCAGTACAGTGGGGGGAGGCGGCTACACCTTC.